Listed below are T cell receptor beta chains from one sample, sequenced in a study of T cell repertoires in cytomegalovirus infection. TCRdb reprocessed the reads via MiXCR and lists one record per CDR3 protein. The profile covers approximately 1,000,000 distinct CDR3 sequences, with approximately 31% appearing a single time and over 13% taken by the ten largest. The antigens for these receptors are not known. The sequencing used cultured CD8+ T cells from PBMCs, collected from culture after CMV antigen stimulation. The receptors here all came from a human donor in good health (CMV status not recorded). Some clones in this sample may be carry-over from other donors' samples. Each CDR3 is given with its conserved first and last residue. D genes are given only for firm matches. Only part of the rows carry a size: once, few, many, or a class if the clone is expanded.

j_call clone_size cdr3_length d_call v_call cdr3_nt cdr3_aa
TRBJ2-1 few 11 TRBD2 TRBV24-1 TGTGCCACCAGCTCGACGGGGGGGCAGTTCTTC CATSSTGGQFF
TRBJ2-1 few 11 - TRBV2 TGTGCCACCCATGAAGGCAATGAGCAGTTCTTC CATHEGNEQFF
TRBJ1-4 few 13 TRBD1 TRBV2 TGTGCCAGCAGTACAGGGGCATGGGAAAAACTGTTTTTT CASSTGAWEKLFF
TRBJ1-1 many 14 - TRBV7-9 TGTGCCAGCAGGTTGGGCGTTGACAACCCTGAAGCTTTCTTT CASRLGVDNPEAFF
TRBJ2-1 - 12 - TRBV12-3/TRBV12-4 TGTGCCAGCAGTTTAACCCTCAATGAGCAGTTCTTC CASSLTLNEQFF
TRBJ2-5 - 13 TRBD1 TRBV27 TGTGCCAACCAGGGACAGGGCCAAGAGACCCAGTACTTC CANQGQGQETQYF
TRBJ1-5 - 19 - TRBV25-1 TGTGCCAGCAGTGAATCCCATCCGGAGGGAGGGTCTAGCAATCAGCCCCAGCATTTT CASSESHPEGGSSNQPQHF
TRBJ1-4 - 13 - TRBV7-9 TGTGCCAGCAGCTTCAGGGCGGGAGAAAAACTGTTTTTT CASSFRAGEKLFF
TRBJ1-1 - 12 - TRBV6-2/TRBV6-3 TGTGCCAGCAGGGAGATGAACACTGAAGCTTTCTTT CASREMNTEAFF
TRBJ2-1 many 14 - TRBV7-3 TGTGCCAGCAGCGTCAACGGGGGTTACAATGAGCAGTTCTTC CASSVNGGYNEQFF
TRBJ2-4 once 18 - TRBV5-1 TGCGCCAGCAGCCCCCCTGGAGGGGAGAAAGGCACCAAAAACATTCAGTACTTC CASSPPGGEKGTKNIQYF
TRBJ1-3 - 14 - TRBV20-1 TGCAGTGCTAGCGATCAAGCGACTCTGCGCGCCATATATTTT CSASDQATLRAIYF
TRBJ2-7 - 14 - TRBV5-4 TGTGCCAGCAGTTACAGGGCAAGCTTGTCCGAGCAGTACTTC CASSYRASLSEQYF
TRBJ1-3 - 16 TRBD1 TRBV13 TGTGCCAGCAGCTCCTCCGGGACAGGGAATGGAAACACCATATATTTT CASSSSGTGNGNTIYF
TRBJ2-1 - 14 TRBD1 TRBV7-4 TGTGCCAGCAGCACGAGACAGGGTATCTATGAGCAGTTCTTC CASSTRQGIYEQFF
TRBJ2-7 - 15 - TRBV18 TGTGCCAGCTCACCACCCTGGGGGTCCTCCTACGAGCAGTACTTC CASSPPWGSSYEQYF
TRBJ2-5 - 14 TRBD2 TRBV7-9 TGTGCCAGCCAACTAGCGGGGGGACAAGAGACCCAGTACTTC CASQLAGGQETQYF
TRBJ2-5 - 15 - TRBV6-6 TGTGCCAGCAGCACTTTCAGGGGAGAAGGAGAGACCCAGTACTTC CASSTFRGEGETQYF
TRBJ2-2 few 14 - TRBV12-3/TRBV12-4 TGTGCCAGCGCCCCATCGGAGTATGACGGGGAGCTGTTTTTT CASAPSEYDGELFF
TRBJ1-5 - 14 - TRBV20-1 TGCAGTGCCCCCGATCTTGGTTGGAATCAGCCCCAGCATTTT CSAPDLGWNQPQHF
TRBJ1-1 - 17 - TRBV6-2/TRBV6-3 TGTGGTTCCAAGTTAGTTTTTCCTGGGGATGAGAACACTGAAGCTTTCTTT CGSKLVFPGDENTEAFF
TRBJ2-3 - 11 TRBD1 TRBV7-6 TGTGCCAACAGCTCCAGGGACAGACAGTATTTT CANSSRDRQYF
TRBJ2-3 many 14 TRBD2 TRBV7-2 TGTGCCAGCAGTCAGAGCGGGGACACAGATACGCAGTATTTT CASSQSGDTDTQYF
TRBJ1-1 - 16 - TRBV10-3 TGTGCCATCACCCTTGGGACATTCCCCGGGGACACTGAAGCTTTCTTT CAITLGTFPGDTEAFF
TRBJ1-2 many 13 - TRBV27 TGTGCCAGCAGCCCCGGACAGTCCTATGGCTACACCTTC CASSPGQSYGYTF
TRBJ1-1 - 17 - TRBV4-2 TGTGCCAGCAGCCAAGAAGGGGGGCGTAACACGAACACTGAAGCTTTCTTT CASSQEGGRNTNTEAFF
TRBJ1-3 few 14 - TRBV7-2 TGTGCCAGCAGCTTAATCGGTCTAGGAAACACCATATATTTT CASSLIGLGNTIYF
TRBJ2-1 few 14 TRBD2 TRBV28 TGTGCCAGCAGTTTTCAAGCGGGGTATAATGAGCAGTTCTTC CASSFQAGYNEQFF
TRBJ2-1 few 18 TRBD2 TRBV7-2 TGTGCCAGCAGCTTATACGGGCTCGCGGGGGGGAGCCACAATGAGCAGTTCTTC CASSLYGLAGGSHNEQFF
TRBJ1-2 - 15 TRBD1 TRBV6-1 TGTGCCAGCAGTGATTGGGACAGGGGGGACTATGGCTACACCTTC CASSDWDRGDYGYTF
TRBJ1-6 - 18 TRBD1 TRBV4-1 TGCGCCAGCAGCCTCGTACCTCCTCCGGGACAGGGCCGACAACGCCTCCACTTT CASSLVPPPGQGRQRLHF
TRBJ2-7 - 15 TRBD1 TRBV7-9 TGTGCCAGCAGCTCTCCGGGACAGGGATTATACGAGCAGTACTTC CASSSPGQGLYEQYF
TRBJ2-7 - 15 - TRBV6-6 TGTGCCAGCAGTGTTAGCCCTGGCCTGGGGTACGAGCAGTACTTC CASSVSPGLGYEQYF
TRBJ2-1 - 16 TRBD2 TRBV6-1 TGTGCCAGCAGTCTACGACTAGCGGGGGGGTACAATGAGCAGTTCTTC CASSLRLAGGYNEQFF
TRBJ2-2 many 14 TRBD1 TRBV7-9 TGTGCCAGCAGCCCGACAGGGAGCACCGGGGAGCTGTTTTTT CASSPTGSTGELFF
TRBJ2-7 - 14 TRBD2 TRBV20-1 TGCAGTGCCGACCGGGGGGGGGCCTCCTACGAGCAGTACTTC CSADRGGASYEQYF
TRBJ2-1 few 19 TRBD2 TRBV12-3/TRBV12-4 TGTGCCAGCAGCCCCACGACTAGCGGGGGGATCATACTATACAATGAGCAGTTCTTC CASSPTTSGGIILYNEQFF
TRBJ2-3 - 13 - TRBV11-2 TGTGCCAGCAGCTTAGGACTGCAAGATACGCAGTATTTT CASSLGLQDTQYF
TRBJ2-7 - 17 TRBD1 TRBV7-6 TGTGCCGGCAGCTCAACTGACAGGGGCAGTCCCACCTACGAGCAGTACTTC CAGSSTDRGSPTYEQYF
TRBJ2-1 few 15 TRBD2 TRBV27 TGTGCCAGCAGTTTAACCGGGGGGGCGGGGAATGAGCAGTTCTTC CASSLTGGAGNEQFF
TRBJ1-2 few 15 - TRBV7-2 TGTGCCAGCAGCTTAACTTGGCAGTCTAACTATGGCTACACCTTC CASSLTWQSNYGYTF
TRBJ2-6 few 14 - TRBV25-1 TGTGCCAGCAGTGAACTCTCTGGGGCCAACGTCCTGACTTTC CASSELSGANVLTF
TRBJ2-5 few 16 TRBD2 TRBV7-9 TGTGCCAGCAGCTACCTAATAGCGGGGGAAAAAGAGACCCAGTACTTC CASSYLIAGEKETQYF
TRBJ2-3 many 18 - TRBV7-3 TGTGCCAGCAGCTTAACCCAAACAGGGCCCCGACGCACAGATACGCAGTATTTT CASSLTQTGPRRTDTQYF
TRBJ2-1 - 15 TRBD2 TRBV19 TGTGCCAGTAGTATAGGTAGCGGGGGGTGGAATGAGCAGTTCTTC CASSIGSGGWNEQFF
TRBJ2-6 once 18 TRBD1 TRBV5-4 TGTGCCAGCAGCCTAGGGACAGGGGGAAACTCTGGGGCCAACGTCCTGACTTTC CASSLGTGGNSGANVLTF
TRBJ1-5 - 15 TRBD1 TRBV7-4 TGTGCCAGCAGCTTATTACAGGGGCGGAATCAGCCCCAGCATTTT CASSLLQGRNQPQHF
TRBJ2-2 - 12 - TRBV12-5 TGTGCTAGTGAAGGACTCACCGGGGAGCTGTTTTTT CASEGLTGELFF
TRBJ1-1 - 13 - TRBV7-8 TGTGCCAGCAACTTAGCCCAGTACACTGAAGCTTTCTTT CASNLAQYTEAFF
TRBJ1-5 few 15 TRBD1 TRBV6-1 TGTGCCAGCCGCTACACTGACAGGGTAAATCAGCCCCAGCATTTT CASRYTDRVNQPQHF
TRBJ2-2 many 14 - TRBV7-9 TGTGCCAGCAGGCCAGACAGGAACACCGGGGAGCTGTTTTTT CASRPDRNTGELFF